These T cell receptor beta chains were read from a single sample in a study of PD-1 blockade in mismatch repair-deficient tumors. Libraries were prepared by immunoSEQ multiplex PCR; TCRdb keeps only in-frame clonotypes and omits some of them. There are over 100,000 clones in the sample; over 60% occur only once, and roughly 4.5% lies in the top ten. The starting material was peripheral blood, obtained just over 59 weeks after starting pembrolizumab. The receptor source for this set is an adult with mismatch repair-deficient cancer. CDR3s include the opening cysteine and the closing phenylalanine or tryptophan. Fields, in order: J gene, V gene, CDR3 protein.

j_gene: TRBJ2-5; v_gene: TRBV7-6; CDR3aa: CASSLGEGWGQETQYF
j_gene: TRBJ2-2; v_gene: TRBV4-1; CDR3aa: CASSQVWAARSGKNAGELFF
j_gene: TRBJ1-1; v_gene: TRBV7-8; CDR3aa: CASSLPEGGAEAFF
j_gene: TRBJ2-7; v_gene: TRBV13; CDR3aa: CASSLLTGSYEQYF
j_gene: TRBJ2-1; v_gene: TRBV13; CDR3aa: CATTGTNSYNEQFF
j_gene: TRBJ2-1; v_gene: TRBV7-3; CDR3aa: CASRFRGSSYNEQFF
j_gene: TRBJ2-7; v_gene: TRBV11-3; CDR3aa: CASSPQGGRYEQYF
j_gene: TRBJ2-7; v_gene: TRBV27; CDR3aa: CASSPLAGRGEQYF
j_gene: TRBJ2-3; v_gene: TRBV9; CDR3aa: CASSGLSGGPSTDTQYF
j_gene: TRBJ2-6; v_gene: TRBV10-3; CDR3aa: CATRKSSGGGSGANVLTF
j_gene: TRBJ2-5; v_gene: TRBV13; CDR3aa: CASSSRETSRETQYF
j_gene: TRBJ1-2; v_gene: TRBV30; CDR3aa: CAWSPTGYTF
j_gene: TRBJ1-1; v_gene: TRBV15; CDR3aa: CATSIGGEGPEAFF
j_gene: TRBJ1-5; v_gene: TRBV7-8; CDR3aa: CASSFGGNQPQHF
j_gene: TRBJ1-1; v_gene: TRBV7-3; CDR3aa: CASSRQASTEAFF
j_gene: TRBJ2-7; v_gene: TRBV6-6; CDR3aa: CASSYGEYSYEQYF
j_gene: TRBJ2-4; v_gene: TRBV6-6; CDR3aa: CASSYGGAKNIQYF
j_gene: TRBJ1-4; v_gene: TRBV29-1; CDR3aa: CSVAKGGPNEKLFF
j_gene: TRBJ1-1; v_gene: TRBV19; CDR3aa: CASSVRGPGNTEAFF
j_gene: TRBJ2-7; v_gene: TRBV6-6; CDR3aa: CASSPGTSSYEQYF
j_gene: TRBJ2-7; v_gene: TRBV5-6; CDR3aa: CASSLGDMSHPYEQYF
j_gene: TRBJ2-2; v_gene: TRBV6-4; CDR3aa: CASSRLAGETGELFF
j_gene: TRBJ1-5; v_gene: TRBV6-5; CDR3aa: CASSWKGSLPQHF
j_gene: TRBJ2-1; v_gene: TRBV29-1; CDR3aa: CSVVLSGAWQDEQFF
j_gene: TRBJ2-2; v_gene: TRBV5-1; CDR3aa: CASSLSGTGELFF
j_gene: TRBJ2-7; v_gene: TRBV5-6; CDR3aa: CASSLRQGQYEQYF
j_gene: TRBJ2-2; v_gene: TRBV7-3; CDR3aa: CASSLTAGENTGELFF
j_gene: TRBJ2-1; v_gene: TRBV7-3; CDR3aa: CASSSGTRKNNEQFF
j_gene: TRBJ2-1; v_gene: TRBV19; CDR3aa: CASSWLAGGSNEQFF
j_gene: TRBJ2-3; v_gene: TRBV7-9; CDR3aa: CASSFLGRGSTDTQYF
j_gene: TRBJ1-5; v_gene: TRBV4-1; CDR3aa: CASSLNLDRGGSQPQHF
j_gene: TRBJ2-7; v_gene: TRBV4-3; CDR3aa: CASSQDVSVTYEQYF
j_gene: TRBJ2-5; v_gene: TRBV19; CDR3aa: CASSMGVLETQYF
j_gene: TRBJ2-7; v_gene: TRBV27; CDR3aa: CASSPLAGGHEQYF
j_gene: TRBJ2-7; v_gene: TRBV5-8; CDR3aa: CASSWDGSYEQYF
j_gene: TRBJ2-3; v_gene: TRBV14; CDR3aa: CASSQGNRGADTQYF
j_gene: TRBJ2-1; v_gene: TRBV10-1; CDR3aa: CASSENGEQFF
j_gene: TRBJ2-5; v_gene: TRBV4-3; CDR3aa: CASSQEMGLQETQYF
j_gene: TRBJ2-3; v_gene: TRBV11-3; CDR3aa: CASSQPEGGVMSDTQYF
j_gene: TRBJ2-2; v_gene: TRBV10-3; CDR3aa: CAISGNTGELFF
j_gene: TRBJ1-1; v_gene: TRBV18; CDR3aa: CASSPQGSATEAFF
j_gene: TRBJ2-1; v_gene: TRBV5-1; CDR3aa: CASSSLSEPGNEQFF
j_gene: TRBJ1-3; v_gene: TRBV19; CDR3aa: CASSPWDGRNTIYF